This T cell receptor beta chain appears in the sequencing data of a study of T cells in Graves' hyperthyroidism and ophthalmopathy. Study details: Before treatment of any kind, peripheral blood was taken at initial diagnosis.

This clonotype was detected ten times or more. The antigen is unknown. Diagnoses were established using clinical symptoms, serum thyroxine and TRAb, thyroid ultrasound and orbital computed tomography. RNA transcripts gave rise to amplified TCR beta CDR3 regions. The HTBI primer set drove a first-round RT-PCR of the TCR CDR3. TCRdb reprocessed the multiplex PCR reads via MiXCR and lists one record per CDR3 protein. There are about 340,000 distinct CDR3 sequences in the sample; roughly 18% occur only once, and approximately 49% lies in the top ten. V lost 3 bases to trimming and J lost 4 bases; unmatched junction nucleotides: 12. The CDR3 totals 16 residues. CDR1 and CDR2 (germline): GTSNPN, SVGIG (reference sequence). Study-level results: The blood repertoire included most of the expanded thyroid clonotypes above 0.001.

Sequencing input: blood. The clonotype was recovered from a woman between 45 and 65 years old with Graves' hyperthyroidism. The gene calls are TRBV30 and TRBJ2-1; 7 nucleotides match TRBD2. CDR3 sequence: CAWSRRRAGVYNEQFF. CDR3 sequence (DNA): TGTGCCTGGAGCCGTCGACGGGCGGGGGTTTACAATGAGCAGTTCTTC.